The sequence of this T cell receptor beta chain was determined in a study of cytomegalovirus exposure and HLA in healthy donors. Study-level points and caveats: Roughly uniform depth of sequencing across donors was assumed in presence/absence analyses. The classifier reportedly diagnosed cytomegalovirus status with high specificity and sensitivity.

The PCR contained 60 Vbeta and 13 Jbeta primers. The method was immunoSEQ multiplex PCR; TCRdb's version includes in-frame clones alone and lacks a portion of them. The sample consists of 130,000 or so clones, around 78% of them appearing once. As regards this clone: The antigen remains unidentified.

The CDR3 consists of 14 residues. The ends were cut back, 5 bases at V and 1 base at J, with 12 bases in the middle. Germline assignment: CDR1 SGHTA and CDR2 FQGNSA. Though probably carrying unrecorded immune exposures, donors were nominally healthy at sampling. Sequencing was performed on PBMCs. This sequence joins TRBV7-2 and TRBJ2-7, with a tentative D call TRBD2 (5 bases). The clonotype comes from a middle-aged woman in good health and CMV-seronegative. The CDR3 loop is CASSPGLESYEQYF. For the CDR3, the DNA is TGTGCCAGCAGCCCCGGACTGGAATCCTACGAGCAGTACTTC.